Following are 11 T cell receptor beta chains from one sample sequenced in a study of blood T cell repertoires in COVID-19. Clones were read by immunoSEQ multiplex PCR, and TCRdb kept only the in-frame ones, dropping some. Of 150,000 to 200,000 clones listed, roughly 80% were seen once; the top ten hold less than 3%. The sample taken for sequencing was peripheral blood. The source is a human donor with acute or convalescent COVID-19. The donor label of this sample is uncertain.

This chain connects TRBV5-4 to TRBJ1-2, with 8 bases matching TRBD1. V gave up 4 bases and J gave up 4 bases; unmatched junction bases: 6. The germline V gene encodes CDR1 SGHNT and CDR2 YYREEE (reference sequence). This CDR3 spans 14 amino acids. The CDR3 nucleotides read TGTGCCAGCAGCCGGACAGGGACTGGCTATGGCTACACCTTC. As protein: CASSRTGTGYGYTF. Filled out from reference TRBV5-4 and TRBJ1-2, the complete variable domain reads ETGVTQSPTHLIKTRGQQVTLRCSSQSGHNTVSWYQQALGQGPQFIFQYYREEENGRGNFPPRFSGLQFPNYSSELNVNALELDDSALYLCASSRTGTGYGYTFGSGTRLTVV.

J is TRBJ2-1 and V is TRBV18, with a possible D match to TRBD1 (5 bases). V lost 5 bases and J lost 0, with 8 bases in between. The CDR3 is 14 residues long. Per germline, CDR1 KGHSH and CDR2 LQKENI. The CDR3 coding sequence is TGTGCCAGCTCAGCAGGGCCCTCCTACAATGAGCAGTTCTTC. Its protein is CASSAGPSYNEQFF.

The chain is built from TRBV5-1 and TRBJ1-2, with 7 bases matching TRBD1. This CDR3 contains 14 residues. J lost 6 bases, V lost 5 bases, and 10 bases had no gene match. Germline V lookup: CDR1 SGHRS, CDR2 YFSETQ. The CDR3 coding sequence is TGCGCCAGCAGTCCTGACAGGGCCTTGGATGGCTACACCTTC. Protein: CASSPDRALDGYTF.

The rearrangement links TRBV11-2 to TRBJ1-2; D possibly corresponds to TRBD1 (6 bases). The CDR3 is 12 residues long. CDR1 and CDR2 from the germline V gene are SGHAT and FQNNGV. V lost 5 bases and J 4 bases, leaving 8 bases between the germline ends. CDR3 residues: CASSQGPYGYTF. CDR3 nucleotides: TGTGCCAGCAGCCAGGGGCCCTATGGCTACACCTTC. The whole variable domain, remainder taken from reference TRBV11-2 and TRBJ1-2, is EAGVAQSPRYKIIEKRQSVAFWCNPISGHATLYWYQQILGQGPKLLIQFQNNGVVDDSQLPKDRFSAERLKGVDSTLKIQPAKLEDSAVYLCASSQGPYGYTFGSGTRLTVV.

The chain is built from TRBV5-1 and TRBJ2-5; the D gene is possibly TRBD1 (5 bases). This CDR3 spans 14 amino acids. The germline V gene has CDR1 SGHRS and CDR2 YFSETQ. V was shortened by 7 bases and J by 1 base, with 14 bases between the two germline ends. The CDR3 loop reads CASFPGPVQETQYF. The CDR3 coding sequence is TGCGCCAGCTTTCCAGGGCCGGTCCAAGAGACCCAGTACTTC.

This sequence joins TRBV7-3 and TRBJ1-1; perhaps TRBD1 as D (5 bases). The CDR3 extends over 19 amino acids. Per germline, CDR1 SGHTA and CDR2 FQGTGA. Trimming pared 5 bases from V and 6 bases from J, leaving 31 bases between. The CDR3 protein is CASSPKGWQGGANSPEAFF. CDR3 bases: TGTGCCAGCAGCCCCAAGGGTTGGCAGGGTGGAGCCAATAGCCCTGAAGCTTTCTTT.

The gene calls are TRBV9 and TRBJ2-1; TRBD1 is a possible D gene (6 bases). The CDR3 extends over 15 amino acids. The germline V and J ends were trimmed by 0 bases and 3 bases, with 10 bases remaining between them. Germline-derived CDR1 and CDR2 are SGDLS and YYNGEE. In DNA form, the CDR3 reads TGTGCCAGCAGCGTAGGGGACACGGACTACAATGAGCAGTTCTTC. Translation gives CASSVGDTDYNEQFF.

CDR3 residues: CASSYDSGARGKTEAFF. The CDR3 region has the DNA TGTGCCAGCAGCTACGATTCTGGGGCCAGGGGAAAGACTGAAGCTTTCTTT. This chain joins TRBV11-2 and TRBJ1-1; a weak D match, TRBD1 (6 bases). V was trimmed by 4 bases and J by 5 bases, leaving 23 bases between them. Germline V gene data show CDR1 as SGHAT and CDR2 as FQNNGV. The CDR3 is 17 amino acids.

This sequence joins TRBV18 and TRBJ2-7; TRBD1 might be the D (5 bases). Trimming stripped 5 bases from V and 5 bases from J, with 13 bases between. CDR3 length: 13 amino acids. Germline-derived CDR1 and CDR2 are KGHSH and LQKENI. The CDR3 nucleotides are TGTGCCAGCTCATCCTCAGGGTCTAACGAGCAGTACTTC. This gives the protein CASSSSGSNEQYF.

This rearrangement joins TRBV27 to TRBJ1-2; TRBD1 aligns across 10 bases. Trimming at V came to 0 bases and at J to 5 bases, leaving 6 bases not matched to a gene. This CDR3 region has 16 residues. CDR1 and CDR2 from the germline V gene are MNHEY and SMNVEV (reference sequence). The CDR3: CASSLSGGQGGYGYTF. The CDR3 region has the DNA TGTGCCAGCAGTTTATCGGGAGGACAGGGGGGATATGGCTACACCTTC.

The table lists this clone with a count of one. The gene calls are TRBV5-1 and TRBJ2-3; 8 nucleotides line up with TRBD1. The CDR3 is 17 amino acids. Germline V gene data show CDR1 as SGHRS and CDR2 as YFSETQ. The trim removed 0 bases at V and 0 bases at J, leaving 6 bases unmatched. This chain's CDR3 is CASSLAAGTGSTDTQYF. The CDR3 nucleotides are TGCGCCAGCAGCTTGGCCGCCGGGACAGGAAGCACAGATACGCAGTATTTT.